There are a few counts of the clone carrying this T cell receptor (beta chain). Its cognate antigen is unknown. This sample stems from a study of blood T cells in healthy people across ages. Alongside a J-beta primer mix, a sample-barcoded 5' primer served in a second PCR lasting about 7 to 11 cycles. Every cDNA molecule carried a tag from a template-switch adaptor bearing 12 random nucleotides. In TCRdb, the 5' RACE reads were re-called with MiXCR into one record per CDR3 protein. The repertoire consists of some 790,000 distinct CDR3 sequences, with roughly 26% occurring once and the leading ten covering 17%. General study results and limits: CMV status of donors was unknown, possibly confounding expanded clonotype changes.

Extracted total RNA amounted to at least 5.5 micrograms for each sample. CDR3 length: 15 amino acids. V gave up 1 base and J gave up 5 bases, with 15 bases separating them. Germline CDR1 is LNHDA and CDR2 is SQIVND (reference sequence). The J gene is TRBJ2-7, the V gene TRBV19; D is ambiguous. This TCR derives from a woman over 75 in good health. The source material was blood. CDR3 nucleotides: TGTGCCAGTAGTATAGTTCTTACCCCCGGCGACGAGCAGTACTTC. Amino acid sequence: CASSIVLTPGDEQYF.